Described below is a single T cell receptor beta chain sequence and its context. The sample originates from a study of blood T cell repertoires in COVID-19. For the study at large: The United States, Italy and Spain were the sources of the acute and convalescent COVID-19 samples.

The method was immunoSEQ multiplex PCR; TCRdb's version includes in-frame clones alone and lacks a portion of them. Of 250,000 or so clones in the sample, approximately 82% are singletons; the top ten hold 1.9%. Between the trimmed V and J ends, which lost 2 bases and 0 bases, there was a span of 7 bases. CDR1 and CDR2 (germline): SGHRS, YFSETQ. The CDR3 spans 14 residues. This rearrangement joins TRBV5-1 to TRBJ2-3; no definite D call. Sequencing was performed on peripheral blood. The clonotype was recovered from a woman of 80 years or more with acute or convalescent COVID-19. The CDR3 is CASSFRQSTDTQYF. As DNA, the CDR3 is TGCGCCAGCAGCTTCAGGCAGAGCACAGATACGCAGTATTTT.